These 2 T cell receptor beta chains originate from one sample sequenced in a study of early T cells in non-severe SARS-CoV-2 infection. TCRdb re-derived calls from the 5' RACE reads in MiXCR, one entry per CDR3 protein. Found here are under 90,000 distinct CDR3 sequences, roughly 15% of them singletons; the top ten hold roughly 6%. Sequencing input: whole blood. These TCRs come from an adult who was a healthcare worker with PCR-confirmed SARS-CoV-2 infection or an uninfected control (not recorded which).

The chain joins TRBV7-2 to TRBJ1-1; D remains unclear. The CDR3 runs to 14 residues. Germline CDR1 is SGHTA and CDR2 is FQGNSA. With 6 bases removed from V and 0 bases from J, the gap between germline ends came to 11 bases. CDR3 loop: CASRTPALNTEAFF. In DNA, the CDR3 is TGTGCCAGCAGGACCCCGGCCTTGAACACTGAAGCTTTCTTT.

The CDR3 here is CSASSSDWASYEQYF. Here the CDR3 DNA reads TGCAGTGCTAGTTCCTCGGACTGGGCCTCCTACGAGCAGTACTTC. The chain uses TRBV20-1 and TRBJ2-7; TRBD2 is a possible D gene (5 bases). The CDR3 has 15 residues. Looked up from germline, CDR1 is DFQATT and CDR2 is SNEGSKA (reference sequence). The V and J ends lost 3 bases and 0 bases respectively, with 15 bases between them.